This T cell receptor beta chain was sequenced in a study of shared clonotypes between healthy human individuals (dated by TCRdb to the early 2020s). With respect to the entire study: A few men and two women, aged 18 to 49 years, made up the cohort. For each donor, three plates each were used for CD4 naive and CD4 memory, two plates were used for CD8 naive, and one plate was used for CD8 memory. Each donor's leukapheresis produced roughly between about 0.8 and 10 billion PBMCs. To increase sequencing depth and limit assay-specific biases, different laboratories used diverse techniques to prepare libraries and sequence TCR repertoires. Blood TCR repertoires of a handful of healthy adults were deeply sequenced to estimate repertoire size and the extent of clonotype sharing between individuals. The paper's findings and limits, for the study overall: Approximately 5% of naive CD4, roughly 3.5% of naive CD8, approximately 2% of memory CD4, and about 0.4% of memory CD8 clonotypes were shared across a few donors. Naive subsets generally had larger estimated clonotype richness than memory subsets. Pairwise subsampling indicated that sequencing depth was expected to affect the degree of clonotype sharing among donors. Incomplete sequencing was indicated by rarefaction of sorted-subset datasets, despite the large sequencing depth. Compared with non-shared clonotypes, clonotypes shared by all four sorted-subset donors had higher generation probabilities. Sampling was restricted to blood, and TCR repertoires in tissues likely differ from the TCR repertoires found in blood. The small number of donors limited the genetic and exposure-history diversity represented.

Using the deep immunoSEQ assay, TCR CDR3 regions were amplified from genomic DNA by multiplex PCR. Extracted genomic DNA from each cell subset was spread evenly across all wells of several immunoSEQ 96-well plates, with each plate serving as a replicate. For sorted subsets, 150 to 250 ng genomic DNA, equal to approximately 30,000 T cell genomes, was loaded into each replicate PCR. Purified libraries were measured with a Qubit 3.0 fluorometer, size-checked on a Bioanalyzer 2100, and measured again with the KAPA Library Quantification kit. Every immunoSEQ 96-well plate was sequenced on a dedicated single-read 150-cycle Illumina NextSeq 550 flow cell. As for the authors' bioinformatics: Because the immunoSEQ output held only junctional sequences and lacked quality scores, the filtering could not match the filtering applied to full-length reads. To assign V/J genes and CDR3, sequences were annotated against IMGT germline references using PyIR, a Python wrapper for IgBLAST v1.9. Reads with weak V/J assignments (E-value above 1e-6), missing CDR3, stop codons, out-of-frame junctions, or ambiguous translated residues were removed. V3J clonotypes were defined as sequences sharing an identical inferred V gene, J gene, and CDR3 amino acid sequence. Percentage overlap between repertoires was calculated by dividing the number of shared unique clonotypes by the size of the smaller repertoire. Three approaches were used to assess repertoire richness: RTK rarefaction, the Chao1 estimator, and Recon v2.1 estimates of unobserved clonotypes. OLGA was used to compute generation probabilities for all TCRbeta clonotypes that the gDNA method yielded from four donors. TCRdb mirrors the immuneACCESS table, restricted to in-frame sequences. Some clones are absent from its copies; in checked studies, under half trace to an unresolved V gene, and the reason for the others is unknown. The DNA gave D and trimming, while V, J and clone size come from that table. The sample table shows fewer than 850,000 clones, and 90% are seen once. The top ten clones comprise 34% of the sample.

Healthy HIV-negative adults with no recently reported acute infections or vaccinations were included as donors. Every donor was a Caucasian adult residing in Nashville, Tennessee, USA. CD8 memory samples combined magnetically selected CD45RO+ cells with CCR7-negative CD45RA+ effector memory (TemRA) cells. Blood was collected by leukapheresis, and PBMCs were isolated by Ficoll-Histopaque density gradient centrifugation and then cryopreserved in liquid nitrogen vapor phase. Purity and quantity of every magnetically sorted T cell population were checked by analytical flow cytometry. Each sorted fraction had its genomic DNA isolated and then quantified by UV absorbance on a Nanodrop 2000c. CDR1 and CDR2 are read off the germline V gene (reference sequence) as MNHNY and SVGAGI. The junction shows trimming of 6 bases on V and 4 bases on J, plus 12 bases between the germline ends. Reading from cysteine to phenylalanine, the CDR3 counts 13 amino acids. Left in the record is the CDR3 DNA by itself, 39 bases read in frame from the first base.

As concerns this clone: No antigen is known for it. Base qualities are missing; no much larger clone stands one base away.

Material: memory CD8+ T cells from PBMCs. The cell subset or site tag for this specimen amounts to: CD45RO+ cells pooled with CCR7-negative TemRA cells. This TCR derives from a man younger than 35 in good health. Some clones in this sample may be carry-over from other donors' samples. This receptor chain uses TRBV6-6 and TRBJ1-1, with the D gene too uncertain to name. The CDR3: CASRPGWATEAFF. The DNA sequence is as follows: TGTGCCAGCAGACCCGGTTGGGCCACTGAAGCTTTCTTT.